Listed here are 3 T cell receptor beta chains from one sample, sequenced in a study of shared clonotypes between healthy human individuals. TCRdb keeps only in-frame clones here, not all; method: immunoSEQ multiplex PCR. The sample contains roughly 2,000,000 clones, about 95% of which appear only once. Terminally differentiated effector memory CD45RA+ cells were left out of the naive CD8 fraction, which was CD45RO-negative and positively selected for CCR7. Sample: naive CD8+ T cells sorted from blood. Source of these receptors: a man aged 18-30 years in good health.

This clone was observed a handful of times. This chain connects TRBV4-1 to TRBJ1-1, with no clear D. Germline assignment: CDR1 MGHRA and CDR2 YSYEKL. Trimming left V 0 bases short and J 0 bases short, with 5 bases between. The CDR3 is 14 residues long. The CDR3 region has the DNA TGCGCCAGCAGCCAAGAACACCTGAACACTGAAGCTTTCTTT. Protein: CASSQEHLNTEAFF.

The CDR3 coding sequence is TGTGCCAGCGGAGTCGACAGGGTGGGAAACAATGAGCAGTTCTTC. It yields the protein CASGVDRVGNNEQFF. V gene TRBV28 combines with J gene TRBJ2-1, with TRBD1 matching 7 bases. CDR3 length: 15 residues. CDR1 and CDR2 from the germline V gene are MDHEN and SYDVKM. With 8 bases clipped from V and 5 bases from J, the junction kept 12 bases outside the gene matches.

The gene calls are TRBV9 and TRBJ2-7; a weak D match, TRBD2 (6 bases). The V end lost 3 bases, the J end lost 5 bases, and 12 bases lay between the germline ends. The CDR3 runs 13 residues. The germline V gene encodes CDR1 SGDLS and CDR2 YYNGEE. CDR3 sequence: CASSAPGVDEQYF. Written as DNA, the CDR3 is TGTGCCAGCAGCGCGCCGGGGGTGGACGAGCAGTACTTC.